The 32 T cell receptor beta chains below were found in one sample sequenced in a study of blood T cell repertoires in COVID-19. Assay: immunoSEQ multiplex PCR; the TCRdb copy retains only in-frame clones and omits some. The sample records more than 140,000 clones, roughly 84% being singletons. Sequencing used peripheral blood. All receptors derive from a woman in her forties or fifties in a cohort sampled during active or convalescent COVID-19.

This chain connects TRBV19 to TRBJ1-3; D is ambiguous. V was trimmed by 9 bases and J by 1 base, leaving 10 bases between them. This CDR3 has 13 amino acids. CDR1 is LNHDA, CDR2 SQIVND, per germline (reference sequence). The CDR3 is CASRASSGNTIYF. In DNA, the CDR3 is TGTGCCAGCCGTGCGAGTTCTGGAAACACCATATATTTT.

This rearrangement joins TRBV19 to TRBJ1-2, with TRBD1 matching over 11 bases. Germline CDR1 is LNHDA and CDR2 is SQIVND (reference sequence). The CDR3 contains 13 residues. V was clipped by 11 bases and J by 6 bases; unmatched bases: 8. CDR3: CAAKDRGLDGYTF. The CDR3 coding sequence is TGTGCCGCCAAGGACAGGGGGCTGGATGGCTACACCTTC.

The CDR3 protein is CASSPADSYNEQFF. CDR3 DNA: TGTGCCAGCAGCCCCGCAGACTCCTACAATGAGCAGTTCTTC. The V and J genes are TRBV6-5 and TRBJ2-1; D is uncertain. Germline V gene sequence: CDR1 MNHEY, CDR2 SVGAGI. This CDR3 comprises 14 residues. Trimming removed 6 bases at V and 0 bases at J, with 9 bases between.

The V call is TRBV21-1, the J call TRBJ1-1; TRBD1, the table's D call, was not compared with the DNA. TRBV21-1 is recorded as a pseudogene. This CDR3 spans 16 amino acids. The CDR3 sequence is CASSKLRDRVNTEAFF. CDR3 DNA sequence: TGTGCCAGCAGCAAGCTCCGAGACAGAGTGAACACTGAAGCTTTCTTT.

The chain carries TRBV5-1 and TRBJ1-4; D is unclear. The ends were cut back, 0 bases at V and 3 bases at J, with 6 bases in the middle. CDR1 is SGHRS, CDR2 YFSETQ, per germline. The CDR3 consists of 14 residues. CDR3 bases: TGCGCCAGCAGCTTGGATCAGGCTAATGAAAAACTGTTTTTT. It codes for CASSLDQANEKLFF. The whole variable domain, remainder taken from reference TRBV5-1 and TRBJ1-4, is KAGVTQTPRYLIKTRGQQVTLSCSPISGHRSVSWYQQTPGQGLQFLFEYFSETQRNKGNFPGRFSGRQFSNSRSEMNVSTLELGDSALYLCASSLDQANEKLFFGSGTQLSVL.

The chain joins TRBV19 to TRBJ1-1, with 10 bases aligning to TRBD1. There are 14 residues in the CDR3. V was pared by 6 bases and J by 1 base, with 2 bases of the junction left unmatched. Germline CDR1 reads LNHDA; CDR2 reads SQIVND (reference sequence). The CDR3 here is CASRTGGGNTEAFF. The CDR3 DNA reads TGTGCCAGTAGGACAGGGGGCGGGAACACTGAAGCTTTCTTT.

This clone occurred a few times. This sequence joins TRBV7-9 and TRBJ2-1, with 9 bases identical to TRBD2. The V segment lost 2 bases and the J segment 3 bases; nucleotides outside the gene matches: 5. CDR3 length: 16 amino acids. CDR1 SEHNR and CDR2 FQNEAQ come from the germline V gene (reference sequence). This CDR3 reads CASSLYSGGNYNEQFF. Written as DNA, the CDR3 is TGTGCCAGCAGCTTATATAGCGGGGGAAACTACAATGAGCAGTTCTTC.

The rearrangement joins TRBV3-1 (or the pseudogene TRBV3-2) to TRBJ1-3, with D perhaps matching TRBD1 (6 bases). Trimming took off 1 base at V and 0 bases at J, with 10 bases between the two ends. The CDR3 extends over 16 amino acids. CDR1 is LGHDT and CDR2 is YNNKEL in the germline V gene (reference sequence). The CDR3 bases are TGTGCCAGCAGCCAAGCCGACAGGCTCTCTGGAAACACCATATATTTT. Amino acid sequence: CASSQADRLSGNTIYF.

J is TRBJ2-6 and V is TRBV3-1 (or the pseudogene TRBV3-2); D is unclear. The germline CDR1 and CDR2 sequences are LGHDT and YNNKEL (reference sequence). V lost 8 bases and J 1 base, leaving 6 bases between the germline ends. The length of the CDR3 is 13 residues. The DNA for the CDR3 is TGTGCCAGCTCCCCATCTGGGGCCAACGTCCTGACTTTC. This sequence encodes CASSPSGANVLTF.

This clone was recorded only once. The genes are TRBV11-2 and TRBJ2-2; D uncertain. The CDR3 is 13 residues long. The V end lost 0 bases, the J end lost 9 bases, and 8 bases lay between the germline ends. Germline CDR1 and CDR2: SGHAT and FQNNGV. CDR3 sequence reads: CASSLDLGRELFF. As DNA, the CDR3 is TGTGCCAGCAGCTTAGATCTTGGCAGGGAGCTGTTTTTT.

This chain links TRBV4-1 with TRBJ1-6; D is possibly TRBD1 (6 bases). The germline CDR1 and CDR2 sequences are MGHRA and YSYEKL. The V end lost 3 bases, the J end lost 5 bases, and 11 bases lay between the germline ends. This CDR3 is built from 15 residues. CDR3 region: CASSHPGQNNSPLHF. Here the CDR3 DNA reads TGCGCCAGCAGCCACCCCGGACAGAATAATTCACCCCTCCACTTT.

This chain links TRBV12-3 or TRBV12-4 with TRBJ1-2; no clear D gene. The V end lost 5 bases, the J end lost 8 bases, and 12 bases lay between the germline ends. The CDR3 has 12 amino acids. This chain's CDR3 is CASSLEGFGYTF. CDR3 nucleotides: TGTGCCAGCAGTCTGGAGGGTTTCGGCTACACCTTC.

The rearrangement joins TRBV24-1 to TRBJ2-5; 7 bases line up with TRBD1. Per the germline V gene, CDR1 is KGHDR and CDR2 is SFDVKD. The J segment lost 4 bases and the V segment lost 0 bases, leaving 4 bases of the junction unmatched. The CDR3 is made up of 15 amino acids. CDR3 in amino acids: CATSDLQRDRETQYF. CDR3 in DNA: TGTGCCACCAGTGATTTGCAGAGGGACAGAGAGACCCAGTACTTC.

The chain links TRBV11-3 to TRBJ2-3; TRBD2 aligns across 8 bases. The CDR3 loop spans 16 amino acids. Germline CDR1 SGHNT, CDR2 YENEEA. Losses at the gene ends were 5 bases for V and 1 base for J; bases not matched to a gene: 8. In nucleotides, the CDR3 is TGTGCCAGCAGCGCGACGCGGCGGGGGGGCACAGATACGCAGTATTTT. As protein: CASSATRRGGTDTQYF.

The chain is built from TRBV6-5 and TRBJ1-4, with a weak D call TRBD1 (5 bases). The CDR3 sequence is 15 residues long. Trimming shortened V by 6 bases and J by 5 bases, and 16 bases separated the two germline ends. Germline CDR1 MNHEY, CDR2 SVGAGI. The CDR3 loop is CASRGLGGLNEKLFF. The CDR3 DNA reads TGTGCCAGCAGGGGGCTGGGAGGGCTGAATGAAAAACTGTTTTTT.

J is TRBJ1-3 and V is TRBV12-3 or TRBV12-4, with 7 nucleotides matching TRBD1. Trimming took 6 bases from V and 9 from J; bases not matched to a gene: 8. This CDR3 has 13 residues. For the CDR3, the DNA is TGTGCCAGCAGCAGACAGGGTGTTTCCACCATATATTTT. Translated: CASSRQGVSTIYF.

This clone has just one count. V usage is TRBV19 and J usage is TRBJ1-1; 8 nucleotides agree with TRBD1. The junction had 5 bases not matched to a gene; V was cut back by 6 bases and J by 2 bases. CDR3 size: 14 residues. The germline CDR1 and CDR2 sequences are LNHDA and SQIVND (reference sequence). The CDR3 DNA reads as TGTGCCAGTAGCCACGACAGGGGTAACACTGAAGCTTTCTTT. Its translation: CASSHDRGNTEAFF.

This chain uses TRBV24-1 with TRBJ1-2, with a possible D match to TRBD1 (5 bases). The CDR3 has 14 amino acids. Trimming shortened V by 3 bases and J by 2 bases, and 9 bases separated the two germline ends. Germline V gives CDR1 KGHDR, CDR2 SFDVKD. The CDR3 nucleotides read TGTGCCACCAGTGATGGCAGGGTCAACTATGGCTACACCTTC. Translating gives CATSDGRVNYGYTF.

The V call is TRBV15, the J call TRBJ1-4, with D tentatively TRBD1 (5 bases). The CDR3 consists of 14 residues. The V end lost 5 bases, the J end lost 4 bases, and 11 bases lay between the germline ends. Germline CDR1 reads LNHNV; CDR2 reads YYDKDF (reference sequence). The CDR3 DNA sequence: TGTGCCACCAGCGGGGGAGGCCTTAATGAAAAACTGTTTTTT. This encodes CATSGGGLNEKLFF. Full variable domain (remainder filled in from reference TRBV15 and TRBJ1-4): DAMVIQNPRYQVTQFGKPVTLSCSQTLNHNVMYWYQQKSSQAPKLLFHYYDKDFNNEADTPDNFQSRRPNTSFCFLDIRSPGLGDTAMYLCATSGGGLNEKLFFGSGTQLSVL.

The V and J genes are TRBV6-1 and TRBJ1-2; 9 bases line up with TRBD1. Germline V gene lookup returns CDR1 MNHNS and CDR2 SASEGT. After removal of 2 bases from V and 4 bases from J, the junction contained 5 bases not matched to a gene. The CDR3 is 15 amino acids. DNA for the CDR3: TGTGCCAGCAGTGAATTAACAGGGGGCGTCTATGGCTACACCTTC. Translation gives CASSELTGGVYGYTF.

CDR3 nucleotide sequence: TGTGCCAGCTCACCCCAGGGGGTCCATGGCTACACCTTC. It specifies CASSPQGVHGYTF. V is TRBV18 and J is TRBJ1-2; 7 nucleotides line up with TRBD1. The CDR3 length is 13 residues. Germline V gene sequence: CDR1 KGHSH, CDR2 LQKENI. Trimming at V came to 3 bases and at J to 6 bases, leaving 4 bases not matched to a gene.

The V and J genes are TRBV5-1 and TRBJ2-2, with 7 bases matching TRBD1. Germline values: CDR1 SGHRS, CDR2 YFSETQ. The CDR3 totals 15 residues. V shed 6 bases and J 5 bases; nucleotides not matched to a gene: 10. The CDR3 coding sequence is TGCGCCAGCACTTCGGGGACAGAGAGTACCGGGGAGCTGTTTTTT. This translates into CASTSGTESTGELFF.

This clone occurred once. The V and J genes are TRBV5-1 and TRBJ2-3; no clear D. Germline V lookup: CDR1 SGHRS, CDR2 YFSETQ. V shed 0 bases and J shed 4 bases, with 12 bases lying between them. The CDR3 covers 15 residues. CDR3 sequence (DNA): TGCGCCAGCAGCTTGGAGCCGGGTCATTCAGATACGCAGTATTTT. Amino acid sequence: CASSLEPGHSDTQYF.

The chain uses TRBV5-1 and TRBJ2-5, with TRBD2 as a possible D gene (6 bases). The CDR3 is made up of 14 amino acids. CDR1 and CDR2 from the germline V gene are SGHRS and YFSETQ. Trimming removed 4 bases from V and 1 base from J, with 11 bases in between. CDR3 sequence (DNA): TGCGCCAGCAGCCTAACTAGCCCCCAAGAGACCCAGTACTTC. Translation gives CASSLTSPQETQYF.

This chain connects TRBV2 to TRBJ1-4; D not certain. CDR1 is SNHLY and CDR2 is FYNNEI in the germline V gene. Trimming took off 3 bases at V and 10 bases at J, with 15 bases between the two ends. This CDR3 has 14 amino acids. CDR3 protein: CASSDWSGFGKLFF. CDR3 coding DNA: TGTGCCAGCAGTGATTGGTCAGGCTTCGGAAAACTGTTTTTT.

J is TRBJ2-2 and V is TRBV9; TRBD2 aligns across 9 bases. The CDR3 covers 23 residues. Germline V lookup: CDR1 SGDLS, CDR2 YYNGEE. Trimming cost V 0 bases and J 2 bases; bases outside gene matches: 23. CDR3 amino acids: CASSVGTPSGSGGGGSNTGELFF. The CDR3 nucleotides are TGTGCCAGCAGCGTAGGAACCCCAAGTGGTAGCGGGGGCGGGGGATCAAACACCGGGGAGCTGTTTTTT. The whole variable domain, filled in from reference TRBV9 and TRBJ2-2, reads DSGVTQTPKHLITATGQRVTLRCSPRSGDLSVYWYQQSLDQGLQFLIQYYNGEERAKGNILERFSAQQFPDLHSELNLSSLELGDSALYFCASSVGTPSGSGGGGSNTGELFFGEGSRLTVL.

This sequence joins TRBV9 and TRBJ2-1, with a possible D match to TRBD1 (6 bases). Trimming took 4 bases from V and 10 from J, leaving 21 bases between them. The CDR3 runs 15 residues. Looked up from germline, CDR1 is SGDLS and CDR2 is YYNGEE. The CDR3 loop is CASSSRGRGRGEQFF. The CDR3 nucleotides read TGTGCCAGCAGCTCCCGGGGCAGGGGACGGGGCGAGCAGTTCTTC.

The genes are TRBV27 and TRBJ2-2, with D perhaps matching TRBD1 (5 bases). This CDR3 has 15 amino acids. V was cut by 3 bases and J by 1 base, with 9 bases left in between. The germline V gene has CDR1 MNHEY and CDR2 SMNVEV (reference sequence). Written as DNA, the CDR3 is TGTGCCAGCAGTTTCGACAGAGGGAACACCGGGGAGCTGTTTTTT. Translation gives CASSFDRGNTGELFF.

CDR3 nucleotides: TGTGCCAGCAGCACCCTCTTTAATAGCGGGGGGGACCAAGAGACCCAGTACTTC. Its protein product is CASSTLFNSGGDQETQYF. The V call is TRBV7-9, the J call TRBJ2-5, with 11 bases aligning to TRBD2. CDR1 SEHNR and CDR2 FQNEAQ come from the germline V gene (reference sequence). This CDR3 has 18 amino acids. V lost 5 bases to trimming and J lost 0 bases; unmatched junction nucleotides: 11.

This sequence joins TRBV6-6 and TRBJ2-6; D is possibly TRBD1 (6 bases). This CDR3 has 15 residues. V dropped 5 bases and J dropped 4 bases, with 12 bases sitting between them. Germline V gives CDR1 MNHNY, CDR2 SVGAGI (reference sequence). This CDR3 reads CASSTTGKGANVLTF. Here the CDR3 DNA reads TGTGCCAGCAGTACCACAGGGAAGGGGGCCAACGTCCTGACTTTC.

The V gene is TRBV5-5, the J gene TRBJ2-1; the match to TRBD2 covers 12 bases. This CDR3 is 15 amino acids long. Germline V CDR1 and CDR2: SGHKS, YYEKEE (reference sequence). Germline trimming cut 5 bases from V and 4 bases from J; bases unmatched to any gene: 4. For the CDR3, the DNA is TGTGCCAGCAGTTTACTAGCGGGGGGTTACAATGAGCAGTTCTTC. Encoded protein: CASSLLAGGYNEQFF.

V and J are TRBV11-3 and TRBJ2-1; 9 positions agree with TRBD2. Germline CDR1 SGHNT, CDR2 YENEEA. The J segment lost 2 bases and the V segment lost 5 bases, leaving 4 bases of the junction unmatched. The CDR3 spans 15 residues. The CDR3 nucleotides are TGTGCCAGCAGCCGCGGGGGGGCCCCCTACAATGAGCAGTTCTTC. Amino acid sequence: CASSRGGAPYNEQFF.